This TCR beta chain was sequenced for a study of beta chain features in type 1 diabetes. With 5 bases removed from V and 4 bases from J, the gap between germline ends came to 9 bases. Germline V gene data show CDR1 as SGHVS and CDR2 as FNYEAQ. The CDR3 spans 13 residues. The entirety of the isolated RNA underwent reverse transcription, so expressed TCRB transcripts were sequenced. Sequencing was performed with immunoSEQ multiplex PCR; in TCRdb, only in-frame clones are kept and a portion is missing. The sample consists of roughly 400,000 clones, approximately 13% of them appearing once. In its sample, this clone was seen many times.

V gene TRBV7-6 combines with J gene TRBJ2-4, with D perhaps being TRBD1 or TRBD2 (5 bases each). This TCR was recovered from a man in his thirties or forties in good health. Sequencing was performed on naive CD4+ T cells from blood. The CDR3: CASSTGRKNIQYF. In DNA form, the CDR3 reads TGTGCCAGCAGCACGGGACGTAAAAACATTCAGTACTTC.